The next 31 T cell receptor beta chains were all read from a single sample in a study of technical replicates of blood from four donors. TCRdb's table, derived via immunoSEQ multiplex PCR, lists solely in-frame clones and lacks some. This table holds about 80,000 clones, 75% to 95% found once. The material sequenced was T cells isolated from PBMCs. These receptor sequences come from a human donor in good health.

The V call is TRBV5-1, the J call TRBJ2-7; TRBD2 might be the D (6 bases). CDR1 and CDR2 (germline): SGHRS, YFSETQ. The CDR3 is 16 residues long. V lost 0 bases and J lost 5, with 18 bases in between. As DNA, the CDR3 is TGCGCCAGCAGCTTGGAAGGAGGGCAAAGTGACAACGAGCAGTACTTC. This codes for CASSLEGGQSDNEQYF.

CDR3 in DNA: TGTGCCAGCAGCCAGATAGCCGGGACAGGGGTATTCTCCATATATTTT. This gives the protein CASSQIAGTGVFSIYF. The V gene is TRBV4-2, the J gene TRBJ1-3; 10 nucleotides align to TRBD1. V shed 3 bases and J 11 bases; nucleotides not matched to a gene: 13. The CDR3 loop spans 16 amino acids. Germline V gene data show CDR1 as LGHNA and CDR2 as YNFKEQ.

This chain joins TRBV5-4 and TRBJ1-3; tentatively, D is TRBD1 (5 bases). Germline-derived CDR1 and CDR2 are SGHNT and YYREEE (reference sequence). V shed 0 bases and J shed 1 base, with 5 bases lying between them. The CDR3 runs 14 residues. The CDR3 is CASSLDRSGNTIYF. The CDR3, as DNA: TGTGCCAGCAGCTTGGACAGGTCTGGAAACACCATATATTTT.

The rearrangement joins TRBV4-2 to TRBJ2-6; D not certain. The CDR3 is 17 residues long. Looked up from germline, CDR1 is LGHNA and CDR2 is YNFKEQ. Trimming left V 1 base short and J 0 bases short, with 10 bases between. CDR3 sequence: CASSQGAEHSGANVLTF. In DNA, the CDR3 is TGTGCCAGCAGCCAAGGGGCCGAACACTCTGGGGCCAACGTCCTGACTTTC.

In its sample, this clone was seen once. CDR3 in DNA: TGCGCCAGCAGCCAAGTCTATTCGAACTCTGGGGCCAACGTCCTGACTTTC. It specifies CASSQVYSNSGANVLTF. The chain has TRBV4-3 and TRBJ2-6, with D unresolved. Deletions cut 1 base from V and 0 bases from J, with 10 bases between. Germline V lookup: CDR1 LGHNA, CDR2 YSLEER. The CDR3 has 17 residues.

The chain couples TRBV5-6 to TRBJ1-4, with D tentatively TRBD1 (6 bases). Trimming left V 0 bases short and J 7 bases short, with 10 bases between. This CDR3 is built from 14 residues. The germline V gene encodes CDR1 SGHDT and CDR2 YYEEEE. The CDR3 region is CASSLGGHGEKLFF. The DNA of the CDR3 is TGTGCCAGCAGCTTGGGGGGACACGGTGAAAAACTGTTTTTT.

The rearrangement links TRBV13 to TRBJ2-1; perhaps TRBD2 as D (5 bases). Germline V lookup: CDR1 PRHDT, CDR2 FYEKMQ (reference sequence). The CDR3 is made up of 15 amino acids. V was trimmed by 4 bases and J by 2 bases, leaving 12 bases between them. The CDR3 DNA sequence: TGTGCCAGCAGCTCCCGAGGGAGTGCCTACAATGAGCAGTTCTTC. This codes for CASSSRGSAYNEQFF.

CDR3 DNA sequence: TGCAGCGTTATGACAGGTGAAGCTTTCTTT. Its protein is CSVMTGEAFF. This chain connects TRBV29-1 to TRBJ1-1, with D possibly TRBD1 on 6 matching bases. V was cut by 5 bases and J by 7 bases, with 8 bases left in between. CDR1 SQVTM and CDR2 ANQGSEA come from the germline V gene. The CDR3 runs 10 residues.

The V gene is TRBV7-9, the J gene TRBJ2-1; tentative D call: TRBD2 (5 bases). This CDR3 contains 12 residues. The germline CDR1 and CDR2 sequences are SEHNR and FQNEAQ (reference sequence). Between the trimmed V and J ends, which lost 1 base and 7 bases, there was a span of 5 bases. The CDR3 nucleotides are TGTGCCAGCAGCTTAGTAGCGAATGAGCAGTTCTTC. This codes for CASSLVANEQFF.

The chain is built from TRBV6-1 and TRBJ2-1; 11 positions agree with TRBD2. The CDR3 consists of 15 residues. The J segment lost 7 bases and the V segment lost 7 bases, leaving 9 bases of the junction unmatched. Germline-derived CDR1 and CDR2 are MNHNS and SASEGT. CDR3 sequence reads: CASTELAGVFNEQFF. The CDR3 region has the DNA TGTGCCAGCACCGAACTAGCGGGAGTCTTTAATGAGCAGTTCTTC.

The gene calls are TRBV7-2 and TRBJ2-7; D call uncertain. Trimming shortened V by 5 bases and J by 0 bases, and 5 bases separated the two germline ends. Germline CDR1 SGHTA, CDR2 FQGNSA. This CDR3 comprises 12 residues. CDR3 amino acids: CASSLSSYEQYF. CDR3 DNA sequence: TGTGCCAGCAGCCTCAGCTCCTACGAGCAGTACTTC.

The rearrangement joins TRBV11-3 to TRBJ2-5, with a weak D call TRBD2 (6 bases). The V gene lost 5 bases and the J gene lost 3 bases, with 16 bases spanning the gap. Per the germline V gene, CDR1 is SGHNT and CDR2 is YENEEA. The CDR3 spans 15 residues. The CDR3 nucleotides are TGTGCCAGCAGCAACTGGGACTTGTCGGAAGAGACCCAGTACTTC. As protein: CASSNWDLSEETQYF.

J is TRBJ2-1 and V is TRBV28; D may be TRBD1 (5 bases). The CDR3 runs to 11 residues. Deletions cut 7 bases from V and 13 bases from J, with 14 bases between. CDR1 and CDR2 (germline): MDHEN, SYDVKM. The CDR3 DNA follows: TGTGCCAGCACCCAAATGGGGCAACAGTTCTTC. Its translation: CASTQMGQQFF.

V gene TRBV27 combines with J gene TRBJ2-5; weak D call: TRBD1 (5 bases). The CDR3 runs to 15 residues. Trimming cost V 5 bases and J 1 base, with 14 bases left between them. Germline lookup yields CDR1 MNHEY and CDR2 SMNVEV (reference sequence). DNA of the CDR3: TGTGCCAGCAGTGCAGCTCCAGGGTTCCAAGAGACCCAGTACTTC. This translates into CASSAAPGFQETQYF.

V and J are TRBV5-4 and TRBJ2-3, with TRBD1 matching over 7 bases. The CDR3 runs 15 residues. Per the germline V gene, CDR1 is SGHNT and CDR2 is YYREEE (reference sequence). V trimming: 3 bases; J trimming: 2 bases; junction bases outside the gene matches: 6. The CDR3 DNA reads as TGTGCCAGCAGCTATAGGGACAGAGACACAGATACGCAGTATTTT. Encoded protein: CASSYRDRDTDTQYF.

This CDR3 is CAWKGEETQYF. CDR3 DNA: TGTGCCTGGAAAGGGGAAGAGACCCAGTACTTC. The V gene is TRBV30, the J gene TRBJ2-5; perhaps TRBD1 as D (5 bases). This CDR3 is 11 amino acids long. Germline CDR1 is GTSNPN and CDR2 is SVGIG (reference sequence). V was clipped by 4 bases and J by 3 bases, with 6 bases between them.

The gene calls are TRBV28 and TRBJ2-3; 12 nucleotides line up with TRBD2. The CDR3 is 20 amino acids. With V trimmed by 7 bases and J by 3 bases, 20 bases remained unmatched. Germline V gives CDR1 MDHEN, CDR2 SYDVKM. The CDR3 DNA is TGTGCCAGCACCCTCCAAAAGGGAAAGGTGACTAGCGGGAGAACAGATACGCAGTATTTT. Translation gives CASTLQKGKVTSGRTDTQYF.

The chain uses TRBV15 and TRBJ2-7; TRBD2 matches at 8 bases. The CDR3 consists of 14 residues. From germline, CDR1 is LNHNV and CDR2 YYDKDF (reference sequence). V lost 6 bases and J lost 2; bases outside the gene matches: 6. The CDR3 spells CATRNPGLAYEQYF. DNA of the CDR3: TGTGCCACCAGGAATCCGGGACTAGCCTACGAGCAGTACTTC.

The chain uses TRBV4-2 and TRBJ1-4; TRBD1 matches 7 bases. V was pared by 8 bases and J by 7 bases, with 7 bases of the junction left unmatched. Per the germline V gene, CDR1 is LGHNA and CDR2 is YNFKEQ. The CDR3 sequence is 13 residues long. DNA of the CDR3: TGTGCCAGCGTCCAGACAGGGAGTGAAAAACTGTTTTTT. It specifies CASVQTGSEKLFF.

The chain links TRBV2 to TRBJ2-1; no firm D call. Per germline, CDR1 SNHLY and CDR2 FYNNEI. This CDR3 comprises 11 residues. Trimming cost V 5 bases and J 8 bases, with 7 bases left between them. The CDR3 loop is CASSTLHEQFF. The CDR3 DNA reads TGTGCCAGCAGTACTTTGCATGAGCAGTTCTTC.

This clone was seen only a few times. The V call is TRBV30, the J call TRBJ1-1, with D maybe TRBD1 (6 bases). The CDR3 is made up of 14 amino acids. CDR1 and CDR2 (germline): GTSNPN, SVGIG (reference sequence). Trimming removed 5 bases from V and 2 bases from J, with 15 bases in between. As DNA, the CDR3 is TGTGCCTGGGATCCGGGACACGGCAACACTGAAGCTTTCTTT. Its protein is CAWDPGHGNTEAFF.

This clone was seen more than once but under ten times. The chain has TRBV6-6 and TRBJ1-1; D is uncertain. Trimming cost V 6 bases and J 3 bases, with 8 bases left between them. The CDR3 sequence is 12 residues long. The germline CDR1 and CDR2 sequences are MNHNY and SVGAGI (reference sequence). CDR3 sequence reads: CASRAQDTEAFF. Here the CDR3 DNA reads TGTGCCAGCAGGGCGCAGGACACTGAAGCTTTCTTT.

This chain connects TRBV27 to TRBJ1-4; D may be TRBD1 (5 bases). Germline V CDR1 and CDR2: MNHEY, SMNVEV (reference sequence). This CDR3 region has 17 residues. V gave up 5 bases and J gave up 2 bases, with 18 bases separating them. The CDR3 DNA sequence: TGTGCCAGCAGTCCCGAGGAAGGGGCTTGGACTAATGAAAAACTGTTTTTT. Amino acids: CASSPEEGAWTNEKLFF.

The J gene is TRBJ2-2, the V gene TRBV27; the match to TRBD2 covers 11 bases. Trimming at V came to 0 bases and at J to 4 bases, leaving 7 bases not matched to a gene. This CDR3 region has 18 residues. Per germline, CDR1 MNHEY and CDR2 SMNVEV (reference sequence). CDR3 region: CASSLSGLAGGGTGELFF. The CDR3 region has the DNA TGTGCCAGCAGTTTATCGGGGCTAGCGGGAGGTGGCACCGGGGAGCTGTTTTTT.

The genes are TRBV9 and TRBJ2-3; 10 bases agree with TRBD2. The ends lost 9 bases at V and 0 bases at J; junction bases unmatched: 7. The germline gives CDR1 SGDLS, CDR2 YYNGEE. CDR3 length: 15 amino acids. DNA of the CDR3: TGTGCCACCAGTAGCGGGAGGTACAGCACAGATACGCAGTATTTT. This codes for CATSSGRYSTDTQYF.

V gene TRBV28 combines with J gene TRBJ1-4; weak D call: TRBD1 (6 bases). Germline loops: CDR1 MDHEN, CDR2 SYDVKM. The CDR3 runs 15 residues. The germline V and J ends were trimmed by 3 bases and 2 bases, with 10 bases remaining between them. CDR3 residues: CASSFGGTTNEKLFF. The DNA for the CDR3 is TGTGCCAGCAGTTTTGGGGGCACCACTAATGAAAAACTGTTTTTT. The full variable domain, completed using reference TRBV28 and TRBJ1-4, is DVKVTQSSRYLVKRTGEKVFLECVQDMDHENMFWYRQDPGLGLRLIYFSYDVKMKEKGDIPEGYSVSREKKERFSLILESASTNQTSMYLCASSFGGTTNEKLFFGSGTQLSVL.

V usage is TRBV20-1 and J usage is TRBJ1-2; 9 nucleotides line up with TRBD1. The CDR3 totals 11 residues. The V gene end was trimmed by 6 bases and the J gene end by 8 bases; junction bases not matched to a gene: 4. CDR1 and CDR2 from the germline V gene are DFQATT and SNEGSKA (reference sequence). CDR3 region: CSARTGEGYTF. The CDR3 coding sequence is TGCAGTGCCAGGACAGGGGAAGGCTACACCTTC.

The rearrangement links TRBV9 to TRBJ1-3; D call uncertain. Germline assignment: CDR1 SGDLS and CDR2 YYNGEE. The CDR3 runs to 17 residues. With 4 bases removed from V and 0 bases from J, the gap between germline ends came to 17 bases. The CDR3 DNA follows: TGTGCCAGCAGCCTCGCCGTAATTAGCCGCTCTGGAAACACCATATATTTT. It codes for CASSLAVISRSGNTIYF. The variable domain in full, completed from reference TRBV9 and TRBJ1-3, reads DSGVTQTPKHLITATGQRVTLRCSPRSGDLSVYWYQQSLDQGLQFLIQYYNGEERAKGNILERFSAQQFPDLHSELNLSSLELGDSALYFCASSLAVISRSGNTIYFGEGSWLTVV.

J is TRBJ2-7 and V is TRBV27; TRBD1 matches 7 bases. Trimming at V came to 8 bases and at J to 1 base, leaving 14 bases not matched to a gene. In germline, CDR1 is MNHEY, CDR2 SMNVEV (reference sequence). There are 16 residues in the CDR3. CDR3 nucleotides: TGTGCCAGCGGGTACCTTTTCACAGGGGCTTCCTACGAGCAGTACTTC. It encodes CASGYLFTGASYEQYF.

The J gene is TRBJ2-3, the V gene TRBV2; D gene uncertain. There are 15 residues in the CDR3. The V end was cut by 7 bases, the J end by 2 bases, with 16 bases between. CDR1 is SNHLY and CDR2 is FYNNEI in the germline V gene. CDR3 nucleotide sequence: TGTGCCAGCAATTCTGGGCTCCAATCCACAGATACGCAGTATTTT. It yields the protein CASNSGLQSTDTQYF.

J is TRBJ2-1 and V is TRBV5-4; TRBD1 aligns across 9 bases. Germline lookup yields CDR1 SGHNT and CDR2 YYREEE (reference sequence). V was pared by 4 bases and J by 12 bases, with 14 bases of the junction left unmatched. The CDR3 has 15 amino acids. The CDR3 reads CASSPGQGLELVQFF. The DNA of the CDR3 is TGTGCCAGCAGCCCGGGACAGGGTCTAGAATTGGTGCAGTTCTTC.